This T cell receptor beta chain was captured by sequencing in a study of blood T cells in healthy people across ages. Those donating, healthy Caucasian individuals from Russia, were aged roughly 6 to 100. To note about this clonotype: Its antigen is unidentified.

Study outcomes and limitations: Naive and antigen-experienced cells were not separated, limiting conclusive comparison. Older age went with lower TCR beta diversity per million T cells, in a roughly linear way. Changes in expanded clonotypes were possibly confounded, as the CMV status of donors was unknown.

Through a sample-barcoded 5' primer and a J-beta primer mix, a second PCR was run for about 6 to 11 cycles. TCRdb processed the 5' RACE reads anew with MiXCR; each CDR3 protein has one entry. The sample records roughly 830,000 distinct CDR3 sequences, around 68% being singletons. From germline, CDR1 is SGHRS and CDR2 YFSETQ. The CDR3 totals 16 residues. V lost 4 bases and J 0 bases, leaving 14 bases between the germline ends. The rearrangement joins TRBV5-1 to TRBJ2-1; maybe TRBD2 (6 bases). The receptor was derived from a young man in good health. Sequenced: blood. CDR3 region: CASSPINSGSYNEQFF. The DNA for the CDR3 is TGCGCCAGCAGCCCTATTAATAGCGGCTCCTACAATGAGCAGTTCTTC.